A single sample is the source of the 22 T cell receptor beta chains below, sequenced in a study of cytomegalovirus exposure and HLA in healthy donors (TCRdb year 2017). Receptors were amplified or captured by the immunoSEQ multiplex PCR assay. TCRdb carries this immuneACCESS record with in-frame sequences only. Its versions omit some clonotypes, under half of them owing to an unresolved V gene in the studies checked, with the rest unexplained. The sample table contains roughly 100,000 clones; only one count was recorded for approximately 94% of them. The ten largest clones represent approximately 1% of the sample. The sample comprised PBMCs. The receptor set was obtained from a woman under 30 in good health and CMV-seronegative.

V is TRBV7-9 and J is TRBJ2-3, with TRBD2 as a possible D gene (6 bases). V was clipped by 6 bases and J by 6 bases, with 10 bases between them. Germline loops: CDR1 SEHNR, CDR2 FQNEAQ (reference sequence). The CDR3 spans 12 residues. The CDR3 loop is CASRLEGDTQYF. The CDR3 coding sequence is TGTGCCAGCAGGTTGGAGGGTGATACGCAGTATTTT. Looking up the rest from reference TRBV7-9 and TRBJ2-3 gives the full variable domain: DTGVSQNPRHKITKRGQNVTFRCDPISEHNRLYWYRQTLGQGPEFLTYFQNEAQLEKSRLLSDRFSAERPKGSFSTLEIQRTEQGDSAMYLCASRLEGDTQYFGPGTRLTVL.

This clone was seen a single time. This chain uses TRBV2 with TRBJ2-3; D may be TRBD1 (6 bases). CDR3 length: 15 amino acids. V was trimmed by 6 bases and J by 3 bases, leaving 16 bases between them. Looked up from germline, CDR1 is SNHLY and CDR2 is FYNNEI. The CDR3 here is CASSVVRTATDTQYF. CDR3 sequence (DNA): TGTGCCAGCAGCGTAGTAAGGACAGCAACAGATACGCAGTATTTT.

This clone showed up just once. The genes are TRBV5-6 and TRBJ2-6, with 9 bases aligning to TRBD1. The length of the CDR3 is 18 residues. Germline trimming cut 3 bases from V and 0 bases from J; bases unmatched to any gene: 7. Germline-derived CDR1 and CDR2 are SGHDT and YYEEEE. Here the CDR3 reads CASSWPGQGSSGANVLTF. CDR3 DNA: TGTGCCAGCAGCTGGCCGGGACAGGGTAGCTCTGGGGCCAACGTCCTGACTTTC.

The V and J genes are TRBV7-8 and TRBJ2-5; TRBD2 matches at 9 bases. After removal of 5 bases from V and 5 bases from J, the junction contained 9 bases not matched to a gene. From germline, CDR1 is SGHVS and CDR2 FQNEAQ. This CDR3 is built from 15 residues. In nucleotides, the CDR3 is TGTGCCAGCAGCGCAGGGCGGGGGGGCCATGAGACCCAGTACTTC. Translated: CASSAGRGGHETQYF.

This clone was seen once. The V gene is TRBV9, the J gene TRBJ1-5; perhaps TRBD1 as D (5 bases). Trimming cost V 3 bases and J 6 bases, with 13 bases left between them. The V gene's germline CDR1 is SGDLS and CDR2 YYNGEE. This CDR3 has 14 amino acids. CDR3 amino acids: CASSAQGSGQPQHF. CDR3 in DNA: TGTGCCAGCAGCGCCCAGGGTAGCGGTCAGCCCCAGCATTTT.

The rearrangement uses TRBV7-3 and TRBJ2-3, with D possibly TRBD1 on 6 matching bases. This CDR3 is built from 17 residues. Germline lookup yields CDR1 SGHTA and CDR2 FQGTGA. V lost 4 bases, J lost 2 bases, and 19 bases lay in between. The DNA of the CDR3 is TGTGCCAGCAGCTCGAGCGAGACAGGAGATCTCACAGATACGCAGTATTTT. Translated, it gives CASSSSETGDLTDTQYF.

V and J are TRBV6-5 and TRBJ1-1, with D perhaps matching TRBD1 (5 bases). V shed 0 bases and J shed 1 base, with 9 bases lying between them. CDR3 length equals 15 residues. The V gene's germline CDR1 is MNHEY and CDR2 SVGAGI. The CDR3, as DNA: TGTGCCAGCAGTTACTCGACAGCCCCGAACACTGAAGCTTTCTTT. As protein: CASSYSTAPNTEAFF.

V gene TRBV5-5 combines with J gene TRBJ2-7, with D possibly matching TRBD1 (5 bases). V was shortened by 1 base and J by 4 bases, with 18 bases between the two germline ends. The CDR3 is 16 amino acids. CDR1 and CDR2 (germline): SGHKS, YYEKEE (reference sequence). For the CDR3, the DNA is TGTGCCAGCAGCTTGACTCCCAGTGGCAGGGCATACGAGCAGTACTTC. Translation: CASSLTPSGRAYEQYF.

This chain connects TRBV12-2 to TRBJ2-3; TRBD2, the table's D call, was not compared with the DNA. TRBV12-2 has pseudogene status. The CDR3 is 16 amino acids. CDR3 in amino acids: CASRLARRGSTDTQYF. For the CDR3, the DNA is TGTGCAAGTCGCTTAGCGCGGCGGGGCAGCACAGATACGCAGTATTTT.

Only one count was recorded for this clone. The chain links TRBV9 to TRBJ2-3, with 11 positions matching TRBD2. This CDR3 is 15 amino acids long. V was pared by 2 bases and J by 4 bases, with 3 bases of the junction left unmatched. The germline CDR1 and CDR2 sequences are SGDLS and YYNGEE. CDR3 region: CASSVTSGISDTQYF. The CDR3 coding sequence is TGTGCCAGCAGCGTGACTAGCGGGATTTCAGATACGCAGTATTTT.

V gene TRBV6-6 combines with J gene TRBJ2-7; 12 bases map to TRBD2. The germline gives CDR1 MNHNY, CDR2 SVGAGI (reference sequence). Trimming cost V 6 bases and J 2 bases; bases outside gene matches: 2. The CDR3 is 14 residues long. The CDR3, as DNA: TGTGCCAGCAGCAGACTAGCGGGGGCCTACGAGCAGTACTTC. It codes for CASSRLAGAYEQYF.

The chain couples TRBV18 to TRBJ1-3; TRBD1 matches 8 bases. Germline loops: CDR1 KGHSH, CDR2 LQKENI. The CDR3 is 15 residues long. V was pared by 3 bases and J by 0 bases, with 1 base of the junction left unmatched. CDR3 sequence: CASSPDRGSGNTIYF. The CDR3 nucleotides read TGTGCCAGCTCACCCGACAGGGGCTCTGGAAACACCATATATTTT.

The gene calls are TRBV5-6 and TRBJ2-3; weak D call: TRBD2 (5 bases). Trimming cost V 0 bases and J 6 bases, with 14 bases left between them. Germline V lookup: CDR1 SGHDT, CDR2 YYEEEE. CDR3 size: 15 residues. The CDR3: CASSLGGAAADTQYF. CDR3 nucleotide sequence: TGTGCCAGCAGCTTGGGGGGAGCGGCGGCGGATACGCAGTATTTT.

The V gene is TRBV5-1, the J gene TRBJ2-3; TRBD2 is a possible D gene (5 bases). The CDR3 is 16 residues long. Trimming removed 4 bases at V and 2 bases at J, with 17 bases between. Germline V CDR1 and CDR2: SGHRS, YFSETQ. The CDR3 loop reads CASSGWGDNSTDTQYF. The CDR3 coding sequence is TGCGCCAGCAGCGGGTGGGGAGACAATTCCACAGATACGCAGTATTTT.

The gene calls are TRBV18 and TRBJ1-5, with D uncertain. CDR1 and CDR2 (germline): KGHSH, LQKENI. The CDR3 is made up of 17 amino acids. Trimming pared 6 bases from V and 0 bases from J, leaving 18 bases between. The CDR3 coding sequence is TGTGCCAGCTCTACCAAAAGTGTCAGTAATAGCAATCAGCCCCAGCATTTT. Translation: CASSTKSVSNSNQPQHF.

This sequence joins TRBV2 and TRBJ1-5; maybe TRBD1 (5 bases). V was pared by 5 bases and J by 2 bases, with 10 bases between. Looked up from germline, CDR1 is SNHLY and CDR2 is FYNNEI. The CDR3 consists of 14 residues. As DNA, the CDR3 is TGTGCCAGCAGTCCGTGGGGCCGCAATCAGCCCCAGCATTTT. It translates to CASSPWGRNQPQHF.

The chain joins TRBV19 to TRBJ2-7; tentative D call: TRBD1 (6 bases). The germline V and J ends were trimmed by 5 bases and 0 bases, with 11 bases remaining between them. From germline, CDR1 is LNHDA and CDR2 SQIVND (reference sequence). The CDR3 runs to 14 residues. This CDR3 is CASSRTVSSYEQYF. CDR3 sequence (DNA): TGTGCCAGTAGTCGGACAGTTAGCTCCTACGAGCAGTACTTC. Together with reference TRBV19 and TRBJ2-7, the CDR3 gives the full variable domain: DGGITQSPKYLFRKEGQNVTLSCEQNLNHDAMYWYRQDPGQGLRLIYYSQIVNDFQKGDIAEGYSVSREKKESFPLTVTSAQKNPTAFYLCASSRTVSSYEQYFGPGTRLTVT.

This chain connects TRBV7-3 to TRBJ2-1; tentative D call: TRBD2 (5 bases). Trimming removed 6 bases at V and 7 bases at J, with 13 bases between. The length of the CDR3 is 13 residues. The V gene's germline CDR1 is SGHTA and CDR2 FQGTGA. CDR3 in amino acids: CASRPHPGNEQFF. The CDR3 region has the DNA TGTGCCAGCAGACCCCATCCGGGGAATGAGCAGTTCTTC.

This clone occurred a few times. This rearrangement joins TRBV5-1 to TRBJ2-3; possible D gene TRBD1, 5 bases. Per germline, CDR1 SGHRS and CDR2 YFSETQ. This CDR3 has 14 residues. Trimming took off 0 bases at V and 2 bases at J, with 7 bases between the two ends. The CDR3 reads CASSLARDTDTQYF. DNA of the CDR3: TGCGCCAGCAGCTTGGCCAGGGACACAGATACGCAGTATTTT.

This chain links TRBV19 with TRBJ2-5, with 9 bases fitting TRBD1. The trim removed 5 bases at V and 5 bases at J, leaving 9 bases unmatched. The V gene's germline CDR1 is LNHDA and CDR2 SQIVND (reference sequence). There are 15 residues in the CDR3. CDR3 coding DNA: TGTGCCAGTAGTCCTTGGACAGGGGAATCGGAGACCCAGTACTTC. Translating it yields CASSPWTGESETQYF.

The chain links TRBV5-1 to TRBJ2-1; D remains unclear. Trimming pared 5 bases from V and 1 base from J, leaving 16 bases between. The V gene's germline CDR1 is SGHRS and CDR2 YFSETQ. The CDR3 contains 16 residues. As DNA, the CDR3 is TGCGCCAGCAGAGACTCAGTTGGTAGTTCCTACAATGAGCAGTTCTTC. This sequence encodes CASRDSVGSSYNEQFF.

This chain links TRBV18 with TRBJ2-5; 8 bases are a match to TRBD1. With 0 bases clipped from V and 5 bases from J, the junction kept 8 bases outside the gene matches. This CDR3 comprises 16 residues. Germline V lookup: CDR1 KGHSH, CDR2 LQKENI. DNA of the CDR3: TGTGCCAGCTCACCACCAGTAGCAGGGGGCGCGGAGACCCAGTACTTC. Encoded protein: CASSPPVAGGAETQYF.